The present T cell receptor (beta chain) was sequenced within a study of shared clonotypes between healthy human individuals (dated by TCRdb to between 2020 and 2021). With regard to the full study: The cohort included a few men and a couple of women between 18 and 49 years of age. Each donor's leukapheresis produced roughly between roughly 0.85 and 10 billion PBMCs. Libraries were prepared and TCR repertoires were sequenced by different laboratories using diverse techniques, in order to increase sequencing depth and limit assay-specific biases. Per donor, three plates each were used for CD4 naive and CD4 memory, two for CD8 naive, and one for CD8 memory. The study deeply sequenced blood TCR repertoires of about 5 healthy adults to estimate repertoire size and the extent of clonotype sharing between individuals. Study-level results and caveats: Even with the large sequencing depth, rarefaction of the sorted-subset datasets indicated that sequencing was incomplete. Pairwise subsampling indicated that sequencing depth was expected to affect the degree of clonotype sharing among donors. Compared with non-shared clonotypes, clonotypes shared by all four sorted-subset donors had higher generation probabilities. Estimated clonotype richness was generally larger for naive than for memory subsets. Sampling was restricted to blood, and TCR repertoires in tissue are likely to differ from TCR repertoires in blood. Across four donors, roughly 5.4% of naive CD4, 3% to 3.5% of naive CD8, about 2.3% of memory CD4, and over 0.35% of memory CD8 clonotypes were shared. The genetic and exposure-history diversity represented was limited by the small number of donors.

The trim is 4 bases for V and 1 base for J, with a gap of 13 bases between the germline ends. Sequences MNHEY (CDR1) and SVGAGI (CDR2) are obtained from the germline V gene. There are 16 amino acids in the CDR3, from cysteine to phenylalanine inclusive. Only CDR3 DNA is held: 48 bases, read in frame from base 1. The donors were healthy, HIV-negative adults who had no recently reported acute infections or vaccinations. Every donor was a Caucasian adult living in Nashville, Tennessee, USA. CD8 memory samples were composed of magnetically selected CD45RO+ cells combined with CCR7-negative CD45RA+ effector memory (TemRA) cells. Blood was obtained by leukapheresis, after which PBMCs were separated by Ficoll-Histopaque density gradient centrifugation and cryopreserved in liquid nitrogen vapor phase. Analytical flow cytometry was used to check the purity and quantity of each magnetically sorted T cell population. From each sorted fraction, genomic DNA was isolated and quantified by UV absorbance on a Nanodrop 2000c.

Using the deep immunoSEQ assay, multiplex PCR amplified TCR CDR3 regions from genomic DNA. For each cell subset, the extracted genomic DNA was distributed evenly across all wells of several immunoSEQ 96-well plates, and each plate served as one replicate. For sorted subsets, each replicate PCR was loaded with about 200 ng genomic DNA, equivalent to about 30,000 T cell genomes. Purified libraries were measured with a Qubit 3.0 fluorometer, size-checked on a Bioanalyzer 2100, and measured again with the KAPA Library Quantification kit. Each immunoSEQ 96-well plate was sequenced on its own single-read 150-cycle Illumina NextSeq 550 flow cell. In the source study's methods: Because the immunoSEQ output held only junctional sequences and lacked quality scores, the filtering could not match the filtering applied to full-length reads. Sequences were annotated with PyIR, a Python wrapper for IgBLAST v1.9, using IMGT germline references to assign V/J genes and CDR3. Reads with weak V/J assignments (E-value above 1e-6), missing CDR3, stop codons, out-of-frame junctions, or ambiguous translated residues were removed. V3J clonotypes were defined as sequences sharing an identical inferred V gene, J gene, and CDR3 amino acid sequence. To compute the percentage overlap between repertoires, the number of shared unique clonotypes was divided by the size of the smaller repertoire. Three approaches were used to assess repertoire richness: RTK rarefaction, the Chao1 estimator, and Recon v2.1 estimates of unobserved clonotypes. Generation probabilities were computed with OLGA for all TCRbeta clonotypes obtained by the gDNA method from several donors. Imported from immuneACCESS, the table was reduced by TCRdb to in-frame sequences with V and J called. These copies leave out some clones; in studies compared against another copy, an unresolved V gene accounts for under half, and the cause of the remainder is not known. V, J and clone size reflect that table, while D and trimming were determined from the DNA. The sample table records hundreds of thousands of clones; around 86% of these occur just once. The top ten clones comprise around 15% of the sample.

Turning to this clone: The clone's antigen remains unknown. Per-base quality was not reported, and no clone a single base away is much larger than it.

The clonotype comes from a man younger than 35 in good health. This sequence uses TRBV6-5 and TRBJ2-2; the D gene is possibly TRBD1, with 6 bases matching. The sequenced sample consisted of memory CD8+ T cells sorted from blood. According to the study, the label for this sample's cell subset or site signals: CD45RO+ cells pooled with CCR7-negative TemRA cells. The CDR3 reads as follows: CASSSSMGQNTGELFF. The DNA sequence is given as TGTGCCAGCAGTTCCTCAATGGGACAGAACACCGGGGAGCTGTTTTTT.